This note documents a single TCR beta chain sequence. These data come from a study of long-term antiretroviral therapy in people with HIV. CDR1 and CDR2 from the germline V gene are SGHDN and FVKESK. Trimming at V came to 4 bases and at J to 5 bases, leaving 5 bases not matched to a gene. The CDR3 is made up of 15 amino acids. Survey-level immunoSEQ v3.0 assays were run. Measured with immunoSEQ multiplex PCR; TCRdb has only the in-frame clones, and not every one. The table shows 33,000 or so clones, with 82% occurring only once. This receptor was identified in a man younger than 35 with HIV. The sample here was unsorted PBMCs, taken 0.3 years after starting antiretroviral therapy. The chain carries TRBV14 and TRBJ2-3, with TRBD1 matching 11 bases. The DNA of the CDR3 is TGTGCCAGCAGCCGCCGGGACAGGGGGATAGATACGCAGTATTTT. Protein product: CASSRRDRGIDTQYF.